This T cell receptor beta chain stems from a study of human thymus T cells. Study outcomes and limitations: In thymic and blood repertoires alike, V and J usage looked biased.

Thymic tissue was derived from resections collected during corrective heart surgery. Donation was from healthy Finnish infants who were having corrective surgery that addressed congenital heart defects. CDR3 size: 13 residues. CDR1 is SGHDT, CDR2 YYEEEE, per germline. Germline trimming cut 0 bases from V and 6 bases from J; bases unmatched to any gene: 0. Measured with immunoSEQ multiplex PCR; TCRdb has only the in-frame clones, and not every one. The sample includes roughly 130,000 clones, around 96% of them seen just once. A remark on this clone: Its antigen is as yet unknown.

This TCR came from a boy less than two years old with a congenital heart defect but otherwise immunologically healthy. The rearrangement joins TRBV5-6 to TRBJ2-5; 9 bases agree with TRBD1. Sequences were obtained from thymus tissue. In nucleotides, the CDR3 is TGTGCCAGCAGCTTGGACAGGGGGCAGACCCAGTACTTC. Protein product: CASSLDRGQTQYF.